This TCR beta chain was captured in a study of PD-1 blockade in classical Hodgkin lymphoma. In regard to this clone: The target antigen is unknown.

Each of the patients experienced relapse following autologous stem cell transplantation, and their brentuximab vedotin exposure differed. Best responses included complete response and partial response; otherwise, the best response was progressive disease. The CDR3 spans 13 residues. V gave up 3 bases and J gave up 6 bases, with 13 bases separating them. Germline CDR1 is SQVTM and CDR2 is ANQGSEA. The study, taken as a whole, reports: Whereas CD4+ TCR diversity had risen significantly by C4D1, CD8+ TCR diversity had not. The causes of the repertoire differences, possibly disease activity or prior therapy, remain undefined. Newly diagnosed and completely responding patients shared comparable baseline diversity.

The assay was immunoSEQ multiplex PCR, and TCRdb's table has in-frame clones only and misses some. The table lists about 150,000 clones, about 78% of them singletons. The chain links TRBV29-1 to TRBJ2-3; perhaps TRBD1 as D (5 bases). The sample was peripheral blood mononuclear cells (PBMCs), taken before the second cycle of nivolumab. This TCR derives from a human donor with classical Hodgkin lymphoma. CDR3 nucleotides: TGCAGCGTTGAGTCAGGGTATGGGGATACGCAGTATTTT. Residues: CSVESGYGDTQYF.